The rows below give T cell receptor beta chains drawn from one sample of a study of T-cell memory formation after mild COVID-19. TCRdb reprocessed the 5' RACE reads via MiXCR and lists one record per CDR3 protein. The table records around 200,000 distinct CDR3 sequences, approximately 16% of them present only once. Material for sequencing was PBMCs or a T cell subset sorted from them (not recorded which). These receptors all come from an adult woman who had mild COVID-19 (a few samples of this study predate the infection). Cell type and time point are not known. Both conserved end residues are part of each CDR3. The D gene is left open where the match is weak. Not every row has a clone size; where given, it reads once, few, many or a size class.

V gene	D gene	J gene	clone size	CDR3 DNA	CDR3 protein
TRBV12-3/TRBV12-4	TRBD1	TRBJ2-2	-	TGTGCCAGCAGTTTGAGGACAGGGGGCATCGGGGAGCTGTTTTTT	CASSLRTGGIGELFF
TRBV18	-	TRBJ1-6	-	TGTGCCAGCTCACCCCTGCAGCACTATAATTCACCCCTCCACTTT	CASSPLQHYNSPLHF
TRBV7-2	TRBD2	TRBJ2-5	-	TGTGCCAGCAGCTTCCTACTAGCGGGGTATAGGGCAGAGACCCAGTACTTC	CASSFLLAGYRAETQYF
TRBV15	-	TRBJ1-6	few	TGTGCCACCAGCAGAGATCCACAGGGAAATTCACCCCTCCACTTT	CATSRDPQGNSPLHF
TRBV20-1	-	TRBJ2-3	few	TGCAGTGCTAGAGAAGAACTAGCAATGGGAACGCAGTATTTT	CSAREELAMGTQYF
TRBV6-6	TRBD2	TRBJ2-7	few	TGTGCCAGCACCCAGGGAGGGAGCTCCTACGAGCAGTACTTC	CASTQGGSSYEQYF
TRBV20-1	-	TRBJ1-5	few	TGCAGTGCCGCGCAGTCTTCTACTCCCAATCAGCCCCAGCATTTT	CSAAQSSTPNQPQHF
TRBV7-2	TRBD1	TRBJ2-1	few	TGTGCCAGCGGAAGGGACAGGGATAATGAGCAGTTCTTC	CASGRDRDNEQFF
TRBV20-1	-	TRBJ2-7	few	TGCAGTGCTCCAGGGAGGGGGAATTTGGAGCAGTACTTC	CSAPGRGNLEQYF
TRBV12-3/TRBV12-4	-	TRBJ2-3	many	TGTGCCAGCAGTTTCCGGGGGGCAGGGCGGGGAACAGATACGCAGTATTTT	CASSFRGAGRGTDTQYF
TRBV7-9	TRBD1	TRBJ2-7	few	TGTGCCAGCAGCTTAGCGCTGGGACAGGGGGACAAGTTTGGCGCCTACGAGCAGTACTTC	CASSLALGQGDKFGAYEQYF
TRBV15	-	TRBJ1-5	-	TGTGCCACCAGCAGAGATCTCGTTGGGATTTTTCAGCCCCAGCATTTT	CATSRDLVGIFQPQHF
TRBV24-1	TRBD2	TRBJ2-1	-	TGTGCCACCAGTGAGCTAGCGGGAGGGCCCTACAATGAGCAGTTCTTC	CATSELAGGPYNEQFF
TRBV6-5	-	TRBJ2-7	-	TGTGCCAGCAGTAGTCCGGGTGAGCAGTACTTC	CASSSPGEQYF
TRBV4-2	-	TRBJ2-2	-	TGTGCCAGCAGCTCACACAAGGGCGTTAACACCGGGGAGCTGTTTTTT	CASSSHKGVNTGELFF